This entry describes one T cell receptor (beta chain). The Seattle patients, enrolled during active infection, were followed longitudinally. Germline loops: CDR1 MNHEY, CDR2 SVGEGT. V lost 2 bases, J lost 5 bases, and 6 bases lay in between. The CDR3 extends over 12 amino acids. The sample originates from a study of blood T cell repertoires in COVID-19. Study-wide background: Both acute and convalescent COVID-19 samples were obtained from the United States, Italy and Spain. PBMCs, B-cell-depleted T cells, or T cells provided the cDNA or gDNA that made up the material.

Original data processing: Amplification of reference gene primers was used by the study to estimate nucleated cell counts. Libraries were prepared by immunoSEQ multiplex PCR; TCRdb keeps only in-frame clonotypes and omits some of them. That table supplies the V and J calls and clone size; D and trimming were determined from the DNA. The data hold fewer than 250,000 clones, with 85% observed a single time. The clonotype originates from a man in his fifties or sixties with COVID-19, enrolled during active disease. Specimen: peripheral blood. The J gene is TRBJ2-5, the V gene TRBV6-2 or TRBV6-3, with unresolved D. The CDR3 sequence is CASSYVGETQYF. Here the CDR3 DNA reads TGTGCCAGCAGTTACGTCGGGGAGACCCAGTACTTC.